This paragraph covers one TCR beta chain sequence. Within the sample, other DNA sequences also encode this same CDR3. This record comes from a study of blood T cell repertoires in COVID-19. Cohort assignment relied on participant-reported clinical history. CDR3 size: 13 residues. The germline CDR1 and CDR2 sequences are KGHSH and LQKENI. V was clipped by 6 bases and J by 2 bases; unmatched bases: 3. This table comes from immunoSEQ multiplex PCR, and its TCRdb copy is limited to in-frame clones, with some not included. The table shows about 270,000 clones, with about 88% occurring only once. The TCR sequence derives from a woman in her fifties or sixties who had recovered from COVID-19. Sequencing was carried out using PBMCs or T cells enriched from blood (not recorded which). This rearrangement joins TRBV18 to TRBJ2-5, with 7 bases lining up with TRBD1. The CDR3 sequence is CASSLGQQETQYF. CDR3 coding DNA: TGTGCCAGCTCCCTGGGACAGCAAGAGACCCAGTACTTC.